A single sample is the source of the 11 T cell receptor beta chains below, sequenced in a study of monozygotic twins with inflammatory bowel disease. Each CDR3 protein gets one entry in TCRdb, which reprocessed the 5' RACE reads and gives no DNA. This sample contains roughly 150,000 distinct CDR3 sequences. Material: blood. These receptors were collected from a human donor with ulcerative colitis or Crohn's disease, or a healthy co-twin of an affected twin (not recorded which).

The chain has TRBV5-1 and TRBJ2-7. The CDR3 has 13 amino acids. Germline loops: CDR1 SGHRS, CDR2 YFSETQ. The CDR3 region is CASSLAPEHEQYF.

The gene calls are TRBV5-1 and TRBJ2-1. The germline V gene encodes CDR1 SGHRS and CDR2 YFSETQ. The CDR3 is made up of 13 amino acids. The CDR3 loop is CASKDSAYNEQFF.

The rearrangement links TRBV5-1 to TRBJ2-1; absent DNA, TCRdb's TRBD2 call cannot be checked. The V gene's germline CDR1 is SGHRS and CDR2 YFSETQ. The CDR3 has 12 amino acids. This CDR3 reads CASSLLAWEQFF. The variable domain in full, with the rest retrieved from reference TRBV5-1 and TRBJ2-1, is KAGVTQTPRYLIKTRGQQVTLSCSPISGHRSVSWYQQTPGQGLQFLFEYFSETQRNKGNFPGRFSGRQFSNSRSEMNVSTLELGDSALYLCASSLLAWEQFFGPGTRLTVL.

The chain employs TRBV11-3 and TRBJ2-6; TCRdb returns TRBD1, unconfirmable since there is no DNA. The V gene's germline CDR1 is SGHNT and CDR2 YENEEA. This CDR3 is 18 amino acids long. The CDR3 protein is CASSSRTGSPSGANVLTF.

This chain uses TRBV20-1 with TRBJ2-7; the D call from TCRdb, TRBD2, cannot be confirmed without DNA. This CDR3 has 16 amino acids. From germline, CDR1 is DFQATT and CDR2 SNEGSKA (reference sequence). The CDR3 reads CSAAFTRDSGSYEQYF.

This rearrangement joins TRBV2 to TRBJ2-1; TCRdb selects TRBD2, and the lack of DNA leaves this call unchecked. Germline V CDR1 and CDR2: SNHLY, FYNNEI. The CDR3 runs to 15 residues. CDR3: CASSEQRGFPNEQFF.

The chain employs TRBV7-8 and TRBJ1-5; lacking DNA, the TRBD1 call made by TCRdb goes unchecked. Germline loops: CDR1 SGHVS, CDR2 FQNEAQ. This CDR3 comprises 17 residues. The CDR3 region is CASSIQTLTKGNQPQHF.

This rearrangement joins TRBV28 to TRBJ1-6; with no DNA, the TCRdb D assignment of TRBD1 cannot be verified. The germline V gene encodes CDR1 MDHEN and CDR2 SYDVKM. This CDR3 has 14 residues. The CDR3 is CASHREIYNSPLHF.

V usage is TRBV18 and J usage is TRBJ2-4. In germline, CDR1 is KGHSH, CDR2 LQKENI. This CDR3 spans 13 amino acids. CDR3: CASSMDGFNIQYF.

This chain links TRBV7-6 with TRBJ2-4; checking the TCRdb D call of TRBD1 is not possible without DNA. This CDR3 contains 18 residues. The V gene's germline CDR1 is SGHVS and CDR2 FNYEAQ. This CDR3 is CASSLYGQGRLAKNIQYF.

The gene calls are TRBV7-2 and TRBJ2-1. CDR1 is SGHTA, CDR2 FQGNSA, per germline. The CDR3 runs to 16 residues. CDR3 region: CASSLSSGRAYNEQFF. Combining the CDR3 with reference TRBV7-2 and TRBJ2-1 gives the whole variable domain GAGVSQSPSNKVTEKGKDVELRCDPISGHTALYWYRQSLGQGLEFLIYFQGNSAPDKSGLPSDRFSAERTGGSVSTLTIQRTQQEDSAVYLCASSLSSGRAYNEQFFGPGTRLTVL.